This T cell receptor (beta chain) stems from a study of blood T cell repertoires in COVID-19 (dated by TCRdb to the early 2020s). Looking at the study overall: The collaborator samples originated in the United States, Italy and Spain and spanned the acute and convalescent phases of COVID-19. The prospective study material was composed of cDNA or gDNA derived from T cells, B-cell-depleted T cells, or PBMCs. Deeply sampled blood TCRbeta repertoires from subjects exposed to, actively infected with, or recovered from COVID-19 were included in the dataset. A freely available public database, intended as a resource for researchers studying the immune response to SARS-CoV-2, is where the repertoires were released. Samples were obtained from the ongoing ImmuneRACE study (first 160 participants) and from approximately 1,200 subjects provided by 6 global collaborators. A de-identified subject ID, COVID-19 status, age in years and sex were almost always included in the sample metadata. Where available, HLA class I and class II types were taken from metadata supplied by the sample provider and were not determined by assay-based typing. Overall study outcomes, separate from this receptor: The amount of clinical and demographic metadata varied by source and participant and was provided uncurated.

For this clone: The antigen this receptor binds is unknown. The sample holds no much larger clone one base away, and base qualities are not on file.

TCRbeta CDR3 regions were amplified from genomic DNA by means of the immunoSEQ Assay, a bias-controlled multiplex PCR. The paper's processing steps were these. Nucleated cell counts per sample were estimated from amplification of reference gene primers within the assay. To quantify the absolute abundance of each unique TCRbeta CDR3 rearrangement, sequence reads were collapsed and filtered. For each sample, productive Simpson clonality was calculated as the square root of Simpson's diversity index over productive rearrangements. TCRdb retrieved this table from immuneACCESS and kept in-frame rearrangements only. Not all clones are present; in checked studies, unresolved V genes account for under half, and no reason is known for the remainder. V and J calls and clone size are given by that table; D and trimming were obtained from the DNA. The sample yields around 250,000 clones; almost 85% were counted once. The top ten hold around 10% of the sample.

The CDR3 goes from the cysteine to the phenylalanine over 13 residues. Only the CDR3 part of the read is kept: 39 bases, read in frame from the first base. The junction carries 12 bases between V and J, which are trimmed by 8 bases and 7 bases respectively. The CDR1 and CDR2 encoded by the germline V gene are WSHSY and SAAADI. Participants in the prospective study were aged roughly 18 to 100 years, lived in some 24 United States geographic areas, and enrolled through a virtual design. In the prospective study, cohorts were assigned on the basis of participant-reported clinical history obtained from a screening survey and a study questionnaire. In the prospective study, whole blood, serum and a nasopharyngeal or oropharyngeal swab were collected from each participant by mobile phlebotomists. Over a 2-month period, participants in the prospective study had the option of providing additional blood draws and questionnaires. Prospective study blood samples were shipped either frozen or at room temperature before DNA extraction.

This TCR was recovered from a woman aged 50 to 60 with acute COVID-19. Here the chain combines TRBV10-2 and TRBJ1-6, and the D gene may be TRBD1, 6 bases matching. Sequenced material: PBMCs or T cells enriched from blood (not recorded which). The nucleotide sequence reads TGCGCCAGCCGACAGGCGATAAATTCACCCCTCCACTTT. This is translated as CASRQAINSPLHF.